This T cell receptor (beta chain) was observed in a study of identical twins. The CDR3 contains 15 residues. Trimming at V came to 2 bases and at J to 3 bases, leaving 5 bases not matched to a gene. CDR1 and CDR2 (germline): SGHRS, YFSETQ. It was template switching that added a universal primer site, and there were unique molecular identifiers on the cDNA. TCRdb re-called the 5' RACE reads through MiXCR, storing one row per CDR3 protein. This table holds 470,000 or so distinct CDR3 sequences, less than 25% found once. Note on this clonotype: The target antigen is unknown.

Study-level results: Twins' surplus sharing was weaker for beta out-of-frame sequences.

The same specimen was also included in a second study, on T cells expressing NK-cell markers. This second report adds: Among the eight sequenced donors, seven tested HCMV-seropositive and one tested seronegative. In a handful of donors, dominant clonotypes made up about 25-65% of CD3+CD56-NKG2C+ cells.

This TCR was sampled from a woman younger than 30 in good health. The sample comprised CD4+ T cells sorted from blood. This chain links TRBV5-1 with TRBJ2-1, with 7 bases lining up with TRBD2. The CDR3 loop reads CASSFGGGDYNEQFF. The CDR3 DNA sequence: TGCGCCAGCAGCTTTGGTGGGGGGGACTACAATGAGCAGTTCTTC. Based on the CDR3 plus reference TRBV5-1 and TRBJ2-1, the full variable domain is KAGVTQTPRYLIKTRGQQVTLSCSPISGHRSVSWYQQTPGQGLQFLFEYFSETQRNKGNFPGRFSGRQFSNSRSEMNVSTLELGDSALYLCASSFGGGDYNEQFFGPGTRLTVL.